The clone carrying this T cell receptor beta chain was observed many times. Its antigen is as yet unknown. Trimming pared 2 bases from V and 2 bases from J, leaving 19 bases between. Germline V CDR1 and CDR2: ENHRY, SYGVKD. The CDR3 spans 18 residues. TCRdb re-called the 5' RACE reads with MiXCR, one entry per CDR3 protein. This table has approximately 6,600 distinct CDR3 sequences, approximately 1.3% appearing once. Time point indicated: sample taken at primary tumor resection. This entry belongs to a study of spatial heterogeneity in lung cancer. Findings and limits, study-wide: Counts of expanded alpha and beta TCRs within tumors tracked the tumor nonsynonymous mutation count.

This clonotype originated in a male donor with early-stage non-small cell lung cancer. This chain connects TRBV10-3 to TRBJ1-5, with D perhaps TRBD1 (6 bases). Source: lung tumor tissue, taken at surgery. The DNA for the CDR3 is TGTGCCATCAGTGAGCGAGGGCAGGGGATATATGGCAATCAGCCCCAGCATTTT. Translating it yields CAISERGQGIYGNQPQHF.